Detailed here is one T cell receptor beta chain. The antigen is unknown. V lost 6 bases to trimming and J lost 4 bases, with 9 bases between them. This CDR3 is 13 amino acids long. Germline loops: CDR1 MDHEN, CDR2 SYDVKM. The sample comes from a study of T cell responses to AZD1222 COVID-19 vaccine. General study findings and limits: In the spike-specific TCR repertoire, nearly half reportedly target unmutated variant regions.

The table came from immunoSEQ multiplex PCR; TCRdb's copy has only in-frame clones and leaves some out. The sample consists of around 110,000 clones, approximately 84% of them appearing once. This chain joins TRBV28 and TRBJ2-2; D perhaps matches TRBD1 (5 bases). The sequence was collected from an adult in good health. The sequencing here drew on peripheral blood, taken on day 0 of AZD1222 vaccination. This CDR3 is CASRAGSTGELFF. CDR3 nucleotides: TGTGCCAGCAGAGCAGGGTCCACCGGGGAGCTGTTTTTT.